This T cell receptor beta chain appears in the sequencing data of a study of cytomegalovirus exposure and HLA in healthy donors. Notes on this clone: What it binds is unknown.

Study-wide points: While the bulk of TCR sequences proved rare, some public TCRs turned up in many donors. In an earlier analysis, about 87% or about 30%: the productive usage of most TCR beta V segments. Indistinguishability led to the exclusion of some V segments, TRBV6-2 and TRBV6-3 included.

Germline CDR1 and CDR2: LGHNA and YNFKEQ. The V segment lost 3 bases and the J segment 4 bases; nucleotides outside the gene matches: 9. This CDR3 comprises 16 residues. The PCR had 60 Vbeta and 13 Jbeta primers. Here immunoSEQ multiplex PCR was the method, and the copy in TCRdb shows in-frame clones only, minus some. Of around 120,000 clones in the sample, roughly 80% are singletons; the top ten hold about 4.9%. This clonotype was obtained from a man aged 50-60 years in good health and CMV-seropositive. The rearrangement joins TRBV4-2 to TRBJ2-3; 8 bases map to TRBD2. The sequencing input was PBMCs. CDR3 region: CASSQTGLGSADTQYF. CDR3 nucleotides: TGTGCCAGCAGCCAGACGGGACTAGGCAGCGCAGATACGCAGTATTTT.